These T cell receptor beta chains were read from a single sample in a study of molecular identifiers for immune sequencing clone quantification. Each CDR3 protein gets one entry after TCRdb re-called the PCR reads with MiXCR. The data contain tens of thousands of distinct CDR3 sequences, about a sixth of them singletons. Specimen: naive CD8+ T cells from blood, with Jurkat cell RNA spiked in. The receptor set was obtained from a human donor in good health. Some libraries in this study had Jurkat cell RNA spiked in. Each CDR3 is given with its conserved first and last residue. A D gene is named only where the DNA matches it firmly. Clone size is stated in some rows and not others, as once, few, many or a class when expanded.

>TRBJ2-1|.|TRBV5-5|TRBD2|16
CASSMPSGTTEREQFF
TGTGCCAGCAGCATGCCCTCCGGGACTACGGAACGGGAGCAGTTCTTC
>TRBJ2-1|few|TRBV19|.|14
CASSIETGPGEQFF
TGTGCCAGTAGTATAGAGACGGGGCCAGGAGAGCAGTTCTTC
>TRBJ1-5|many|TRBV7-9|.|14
CASSPVLGNQPQHF
TGTGCCAGCAGCCCAGTTCTTGGCAATCAGCCCCAGCATTTT
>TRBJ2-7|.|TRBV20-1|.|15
CSAQLTRGSPYEQCF
TGTAGTGCTCAGCTAACAAGGGGCAGCCCCTACGAGCAGTGCTTC
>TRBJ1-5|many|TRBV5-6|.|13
CASTTGRGQPQHF
TGTGCCAGCACAACGGGAAGGGGCCAGCCCCAGCATTTT
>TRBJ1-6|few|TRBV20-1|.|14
CSARGDSYNSPLHF
TGCAGTGCGAGAGGGGACTCCTATAATTCACCCCTCCACTTT
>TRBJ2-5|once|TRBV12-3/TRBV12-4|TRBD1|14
CASSYGTGEETQYF
TGTGCCAGCAGTTACGGGACAGGGGAGGAGACCCAGTACTTC
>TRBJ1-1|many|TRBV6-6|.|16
CASSYSKSRADTEAFF
TGTGCCAGCAGTTACTCGAAGTCCCGGGCGGACACTGAAGCTTTCTTT
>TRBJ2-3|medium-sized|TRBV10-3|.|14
CATHLVGRADTQYF
TGTGCCACGCATCTAGTGGGACGGGCAGATACGCAGTATTTT
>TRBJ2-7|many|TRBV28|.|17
CASSLAGSAGGSYEQYF
TGTGCCAGCAGTTTAGCGGGATCCGCGGGCGGCTCCTACGAGCAGTACTTC
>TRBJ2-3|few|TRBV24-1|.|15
CATSDRWTSADTQYF
TGTGCCACCAGTGATCGTTGGACTTCCGCAGATACGCAGTATTTT
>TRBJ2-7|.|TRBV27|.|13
CASSFYRGGEQYF
TGTGCCAGCAGTTTCTACAGGGGAGGCGAGCAGTACTTC
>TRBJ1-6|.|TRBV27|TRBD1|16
CTSSITGGAYNSPLHF
TGTACCAGCAGTATAACAGGGGGCGCCTATAATTCACCCCTCCACTTT
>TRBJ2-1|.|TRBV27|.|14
CASSLMGSGNEQFF
TGTGCCAGCAGTTTAATGGGCTCTGGTAATGAGCAGTTCTTC
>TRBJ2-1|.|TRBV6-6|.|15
CASSYSGSPGNEQFF
TGTGCCAGCAGTTACAGTGGGTCCCCAGGGAATGAGCAGTTCTTC
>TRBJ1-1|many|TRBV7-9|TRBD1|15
CASSSDLTGYTEAFF
TGTGCCAGCAGCTCGGACCTGACAGGGTACACTGAAGCTTTCTTT
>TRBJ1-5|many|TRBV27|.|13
CASSPYSNQPQHF
TGTGCCAGCAGTCCATATAGCAATCAGCCCCAGCATTTT
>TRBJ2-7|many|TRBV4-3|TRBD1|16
CASSQDHRGRSYEQYF
TGCGCCAGCAGCCAAGATCACAGGGGTCGCTCCTACGAGCAGTACTTC
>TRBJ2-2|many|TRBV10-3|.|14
CAISGQGKTGELFF
TGTGCCATCAGCGGCCAGGGGAAAACCGGGGAGCTGTTTTTT
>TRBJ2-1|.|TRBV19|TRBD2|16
CASRDKGLAKYNEQFF
TGTGCCAGTAGGGACAAGGGACTAGCGAAATACAATGAGCAGTTCTTC
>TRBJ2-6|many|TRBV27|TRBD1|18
CASSLSRTGGSGANVLTF
TGTGCCAGCAGTTTATCCCGGACAGGGGGCTCTGGGGCCAACGTCCTGACTTTC
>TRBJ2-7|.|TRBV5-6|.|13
CASSDGVAYEQYF
TGTGCCAGCAGCGACGGGGTAGCCTACGAGCAGTACTTC
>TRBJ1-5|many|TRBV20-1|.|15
CSARTLLGSGESQHF
TGCAGTGCTAGGACCCTGTTAGGTTCAGGGGAGTCCCAGCATTTT
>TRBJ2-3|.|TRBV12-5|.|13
CASGQKSTDTQYF
TGTGCTAGTGGCCAAAAAAGTACAGATACGCAGTATTTT
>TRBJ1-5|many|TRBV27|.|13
CASSFSRNQPQHF
TGTGCCAGCAGTTTCAGTCGGAATCAGCCCCAGCATTTT
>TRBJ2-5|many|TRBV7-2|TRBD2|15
CASSHNSGIAETQYF
TGTGCCAGCAGCCACAATAGCGGGATCGCGGAGACCCAGTACTTC
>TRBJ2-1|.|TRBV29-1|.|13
CSVIGGSYNEQFF
TGCAGCGTTATTGGTGGATCCTACAATGAGCAGTTCTTC
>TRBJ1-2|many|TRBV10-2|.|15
CASSEHLLLGYGYTF
TGCGCCAGCAGTGAGCACCTACTACTGGGCTATGGCTACACCTTC
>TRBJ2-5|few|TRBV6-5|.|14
CAGRQDTPQETQYF
TGTGCCGGCAGGCAAGACACCCCTCAAGAGACCCAGTACTTC
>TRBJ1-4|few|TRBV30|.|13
CAWNYLDGDELFF
TGTGCCTGGAATTACCTGGACGGGGATGAACTGTTTTTT
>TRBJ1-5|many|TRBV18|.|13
CASSQGYNQPQHF
TGTGCCAGCTCCCAGGGATACAATCAGCCCCAGCATTTT
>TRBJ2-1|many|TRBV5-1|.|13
CASSSEGGNEQFF
TGCGCCAGCAGCTCGGAAGGTGGCAATGAGCAGTTCTTC
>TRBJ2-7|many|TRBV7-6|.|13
CASSSVGGAEQYF
TGTGCCAGCAGCTCGGTTGGTGGGGCCGAGCAGTACTTC
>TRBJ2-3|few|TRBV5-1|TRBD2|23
CASSLYPGPRAGPAAGGPDTQYF
TGCGCCAGCAGCTTGTATCCGGGACCGAGAGCTGGTCCCGCAGCGGGAGGGCCTGATACGCAGTATTTT
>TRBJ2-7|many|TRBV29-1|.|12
CSVEDLTWEQYF
TGCAGCGTTGAAGATCTCACCTGGGAGCAGTACTTC
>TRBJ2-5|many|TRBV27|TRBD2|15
CASSLLAGATETQYF
TGTGCCAGCAGTTTACTGGCGGGAGCGACGGAGACCCAGTACTTC
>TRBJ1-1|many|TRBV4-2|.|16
CASSHTENYLNTEAFF
TGTGCCAGCAGCCACACGGAGAACTACTTGAACACTGAAGCTTTCTTT
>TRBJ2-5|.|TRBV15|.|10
CASGMETQHF
TGTGCCAGTGGGATGGAGACCCAGCACTTC
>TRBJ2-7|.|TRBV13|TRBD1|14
CASSRKGQSYEQHF
TGTGCCAGCAGCCGGAAGGGACAGTCCTACGAGCAGCACTTC
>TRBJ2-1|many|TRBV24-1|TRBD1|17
CATASLGSGTGVSEQFF
TGTGCCACCGCCTCCCTGGGGTCCGGGACAGGGGTAAGTGAGCAGTTCTTC
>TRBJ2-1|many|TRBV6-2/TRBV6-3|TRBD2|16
CASTLQTSGRVDEQFF
TGTGCCAGCACCCTCCAGACTAGCGGGAGGGTCGATGAGCAGTTCTTC
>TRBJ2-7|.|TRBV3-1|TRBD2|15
CASSQGLAGQYEQYF
TGTGCCAGCAGCCAAGGCCTAGCGGGGCAGTACGAGCAGTACTTC
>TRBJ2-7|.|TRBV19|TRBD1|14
CANSLQGANWEQYF
TGTGCCAATAGTCTTCAGGGGGCAAATTGGGAGCAGTACTTC
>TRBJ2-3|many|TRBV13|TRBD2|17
CASNTRSGKHRTDTQYF
TGTGCCAGCAACACCCGTAGCGGGAAGCACCGCACAGATACGCAGTATTTT
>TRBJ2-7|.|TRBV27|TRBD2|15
CASILGRAGDYEQYF
TGTGCCAGCATCCTTGGGAGGGCTGGCGACTACGAGCAGTACTTC
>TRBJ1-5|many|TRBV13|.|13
CASSTGFSQPQHF
TGTGCCAGCAGCACAGGGTTCTCTCAGCCCCAGCATTTT